A selection of T cell receptor beta chains follows, all from one sample in a study of cytomegalovirus exposure and HLA in healthy donors. Method: immunoSEQ multiplex PCR; TCRdb's copy keeps in-frame clones and lacks some. The repertoire consists of about 130,000 clones, with over 75% occurring once and the leading ten covering 4.2%. Input material: PBMCs. The receptor set was obtained from a male donor in good health and CMV-seropositive. CDR3s include the opening cysteine and the closing phenylalanine or tryptophan. D genes are given only for firm matches. Where a row states a size, it is once, few, many or the class of an expanded clone; other rows omit it.

v_gene	j_gene	abundance	d_gene	len	CDR3aa	CDR3nt
TRBV5-1	TRBJ2-7	once	TRBD1	13	CASSWTGTGEQYF	TGCGCCAGCAGCTGGACAGGGACCGGCGAGCAGTACTTC
TRBV5-1	TRBJ1-2	.	TRBD1	13	CASSFGTVGGYTF	TGCGCCAGCAGCTTCGGGACAGTAGGTGGCTACACCTTC
TRBV28	TRBJ1-2	.	TRBD1	15	CASSRGRTGGVVYTF	TGTGCCAGCAGCCGCGGCCGGACAGGGGGTGTCGTTTACACCTTC
TRBV7-9	TRBJ2-1	.	TRBD1	16	CASSLVPDRVGYEQFF	TGTGCCAGCAGCTTAGTCCCGGACAGGGTGGGGTATGAGCAGTTCTTC
TRBV7-9	TRBJ2-7	.	.	12	CSSSSRSYEQYF	TGTTCCAGCAGCTCGAGGTCCTACGAGCAGTACTTC
TRBV5-1	TRBJ1-1	.	.	11	CASIGATEAFF	TGCGCCAGCATAGGGGCCACTGAAGCTTTCTTT
TRBV28	TRBJ2-7	.	.	13	CASTGQPSYEQYF	TGTGCCAGCACCGGACAGCCCTCCTACGAGCAGTACTTC
TRBV23-1	TRBJ2-6	.	.	16	CASSPRWGSGANGLTF	TGCGCCAGCAGCCCCAGGTGGGGTTCTGGGGCCAACGGCCTGACTTTC
TRBV7-2	TRBJ1-3	.	TRBD1	14	CASRDRGSGNTIYF	TGTGCCAGCAGAGACAGGGGATCTGGAAACACCATATATTTT
TRBV7-9	TRBJ1-6	.	TRBD1	16	CASSSPTGADNSPLHF	TGTGCCAGCAGCTCCCCGACAGGGGCGGATAATTCACCCCTCCACTTT
TRBV5-4	TRBJ1-1	.	TRBD1	13	CASSPTGDTEAFF	TGTGCCAGCAGCCCAACAGGGGACACTGAAGCTTTCTTT
TRBV9	TRBJ1-5	.	TRBD1	14	CASSVSGGDQPQHF	TGTGCCAGCAGCGTGTCAGGGGGCGATCAGCCCCAGCATTTT
TRBV4-1	TRBJ2-3	.	TRBD2	15	CASSPLSGGEDTQYF	TGCGCCAGCAGCCCCCTTAGCGGGGGAGAAGATACGCAGTATTTT
TRBV28	TRBJ2-1	.	.	13	CASSLPSYNEQFF	TGTGCCAGCTCACTCCCCTCCTACAATGAGCAGTTCTTC
TRBV18	TRBJ2-3	.	TRBD2	14	CASSLAGDTDTQYF	TGTGCCAGCTCACTGGCGGGGGACACAGATACGCAGTATTTT
TRBV19	TRBJ2-3	.	.	15	CASKYGRSSTDTQYF	TGTGCCAGTAAATACGGCAGGTCGAGCACAGATACGCAGTATTTT